Below, 30 T cell receptor beta chains from the same sample are listed, as sequenced in a study of long-term antiretroviral therapy in people with HIV. Running of the v3.0 immunoSEQ assay took place at survey level. The repertoire was sequenced with immunoSEQ multiplex PCR; TCRdb's copy has only in-frame clones and lacks some. The repertoire includes over 25,000 clones, almost 95% of them detected once, and approximately 2.5% sits in the top ten. The sequencing here drew on unsorted PBMCs, taken just over 7.2 years after starting antiretroviral therapy. These receptors all come from a man aged 50-60 years with HIV.

The chain carries TRBV27 and TRBJ2-7; 9 positions match TRBD1. Germline lookup yields CDR1 MNHEY and CDR2 SMNVEV (reference sequence). The CDR3 is 14 amino acids. V dropped 3 bases and J dropped 5; count of bases not matched to a gene: 5. CDR3 sequence (DNA): TGTGCCAGCAGTTTTCGGGACAGGGACAACGAGCAGTACTTC. Protein sequence: CASSFRDRDNEQYF.

This clone showed up just once. The chain joins TRBV7-6 to TRBJ2-1; 8 bases are shared with TRBD1. The germline gives CDR1 SGHVS, CDR2 FNYEAQ. The CDR3 spans 15 residues. V shed 4 bases, J shed 4 bases, and the junction held 6 bases outside the gene matches. CDR3 DNA: TGTGCCAGCAGCTATGGGACAGGTGGTTACAATGAGCAGTTCTTC. Amino acid sequence: CASSYGTGGYNEQFF. The full variable domain, rest sourced from reference TRBV7-6 and TRBJ2-1, is GAGVSQSPRYKVTKRGQDVALRCDPISGHVSLYWYRQALGQGPEFLTYFNYEAQQDKSGLPNDRFSAERPEGSISTLTIQRTEQRDSAMYRCASSYGTGGYNEQFFGPGTRLTVL.

The V call is TRBV5-1, the J call TRBJ1-4, with 7 bases that match TRBD1. CDR1 and CDR2 from the germline V gene are SGHRS and YFSETQ. V shed 3 bases, J shed 0 bases, and the junction held 5 bases outside the gene matches. The CDR3 is made up of 16 amino acids. CDR3 DNA sequence: TGCGCCAGCAGCTCCGGACAGGTAGCAACTAATGAAAAACTGTTTTTT. It codes for CASSSGQVATNEKLFF.

J is TRBJ2-7 and V is TRBV2; 9 bases line up with TRBD2. The V gene's germline CDR1 is SNHLY and CDR2 FYNNEI. J gave up 5 bases and V 3 bases, and 2 bases lay outside the gene matches. The CDR3 is made up of 13 amino acids. DNA of the CDR3: TGTGCCAGCAGTGAGGGACTAGCAGACGAGCAGTACTTC. Translation gives CASSEGLADEQYF.

The chain recombines TRBV5-4 with TRBJ2-7, with D uncertain. V dropped 0 bases and J dropped 3 bases, with 4 bases sitting between them. This CDR3 has 12 amino acids. Germline V lookup: CDR1 SGHNT, CDR2 YYREEE (reference sequence). CDR3 residues: CASSLDFYEQYF. CDR3 bases: TGTGCCAGCAGCTTGGATTTCTACGAGCAGTACTTC.

The rearrangement links TRBV4-3 to TRBJ2-7, with D possibly matching TRBD1 (5 bases). The CDR3 is 15 residues long. Trimming pared 0 bases from V and 0 bases from J, leaving 9 bases between. The V gene's germline CDR1 is LGHNA and CDR2 YSLEER. The CDR3 DNA sequence: TGCGCCAGCAGCCAAGAGGACACCAGCTCCTACGAGCAGTACTTC. Amino acids: CASSQEDTSSYEQYF.

This chain links TRBV10-3 with TRBJ1-1; D remains ambiguous. Germline assignment: CDR1 ENHRY and CDR2 SYGVKD. V gave up 3 bases and J gave up 7 bases, with 15 bases separating them. The CDR3 totals 14 residues. For the CDR3, the DNA is TGTGCCATCAGTGAAGACACGCCGACGCTTGAAGCTTTCTTT. Translation gives CAISEDTPTLEAFF.

This chain uses TRBV7-3 with TRBJ2-7; no firm D call. In germline, CDR1 is SGHTA, CDR2 FQGTGA. V was pared by 1 base and J by 3 bases, with 22 bases between. The CDR3 has 18 amino acids. CDR3 sequence (DNA): TGTGCCAGCAGCTTAAGATCCAACTCGCAGACGCCCCGCTACGAGCAGTACTTC. It codes for CASSLRSNSQTPRYEQYF.

This clone is a singleton in its sample. The chain is built from TRBV2 and TRBJ2-7, with D maybe TRBD2 (5 bases). The CDR3 loop spans 14 amino acids. The germline V gene has CDR1 SNHLY and CDR2 FYNNEI. Trimming left V 4 bases short and J 2 bases short, with 12 bases between. CDR3: CASSVPDGTYEQYF. In nucleotides, the CDR3 is TGTGCCAGCAGTGTTCCCGACGGGACCTACGAGCAGTACTTC.

The CDR3 coding sequence is TGTGCCAGCAGTCCCCGGACAGGGAACACTGAAGCTTTCTTT. Protein sequence: CASSPRTGNTEAFF. The chain combines TRBV6-5 with TRBJ1-1; 7 nucleotides line up with TRBD1. V lost 5 bases and J lost 1; bases outside the gene matches: 4. The CDR3 is 14 amino acids. Per germline, CDR1 MNHEY and CDR2 SVGAGI.

The chain links TRBV9 to TRBJ2-1; 10 bases line up with TRBD1. The junction had 13 bases not matched to a gene; V was cut back by 3 bases and J by 10 bases. The CDR3 length is 16 residues. CDR1 SGDLS and CDR2 YYNGEE come from the germline V gene. In DNA form, the CDR3 reads TGTGCCAGCAGCGGACAGGGGGCGCAATCCATAGAAGAGCAGTTCTTC. Translation: CASSGQGAQSIEEQFF.

The CDR3 sequence: CASSLTGFEEKLFF. CDR3 DNA: TGTGCCAGCAGCTTAACCGGGTTTGAAGAAAAACTGTTTTTT. This rearrangement joins TRBV7-9 to TRBJ1-4, with D unresolved. The CDR3 consists of 14 residues. V shed 2 bases and J shed 8 bases, with 12 bases lying between them. Germline CDR1 and CDR2: SEHNR and FQNEAQ (reference sequence).

V usage is TRBV5-1 and J usage is TRBJ2-2, with a possible D match to TRBD1 (5 bases). Trimming took off 3 bases at V and 1 base at J, with 10 bases between the two ends. Germline V CDR1 and CDR2: SGHRS, YFSETQ. The CDR3 extends over 15 amino acids. The chain's CDR3 is CASSSDILNTGELFF. CDR3 in DNA: TGCGCCAGCAGCTCGGACATCCTGAACACCGGGGAGCTGTTTTTT.

The gene calls are TRBV5-1 and TRBJ2-3; 12 bases are shared with TRBD2. In germline, CDR1 is SGHRS, CDR2 YFSETQ. After removal of 5 bases from V and 4 bases from J, the junction contained 2 bases not matched to a gene. This CDR3 region has 14 residues. The CDR3 DNA follows: TGCGCCAGCAGGCTAGCGGGGGGGGCAGATACGCAGTATTTT. This translates into CASRLAGGADTQYF.

In its sample, this clone was seen once. The V and J genes are TRBV5-4 and TRBJ2-2; possible D gene TRBD1, 5 bases. The CDR3 consists of 14 residues. Germline CDR1 reads SGHNT; CDR2 reads YYREEE (reference sequence). V gave up 4 bases and J gave up 3 bases, with 10 bases separating them. CDR3 sequence (DNA): TGTGCCAGCAGCCCAACCAGGGACACCGGGGAGCTGTTTTTT. Amino acid sequence: CASSPTRDTGELFF. The full variable domain, in which reference TRBV5-4 and TRBJ2-2 provide the parts outside the CDR3, is ETGVTQSPTHLIKTRGQQVTLRCSSQSGHNTVSWYQQALGQGPQFIFQYYREEENGRGNFPPRFSGLQFPNYSSELNVNALELDDSALYLCASSPTRDTGELFFGEGSRLTVL.

This clone was counted a single time. The V gene is TRBV7-6, the J gene TRBJ1-1; TRBD1 is a possible D gene (6 bases). The CDR3 runs to 14 residues. Germline values: CDR1 SGHVS, CDR2 FNYEAQ. V was pared by 5 bases and J by 1 base, with 11 bases between. The CDR3 nucleotides read TGTGCCAGCAGCATAGGACAGCCGAACACTGAAGCTTTCTTT. As protein: CASSIGQPNTEAFF.

This chain joins TRBV10-1 and TRBJ2-1; D is possibly TRBD1 or TRBD2 (5 bases each). The V and J ends lost 6 bases and 2 bases respectively, with 11 bases between them. The CDR3 spans 14 residues. The V gene's germline CDR1 is WNHNN and CDR2 SYGVQD (reference sequence). The CDR3 is CASSREFPYNEQFF. In DNA, the CDR3 is TGCGCCAGCAGCAGGGAGTTCCCCTACAATGAGCAGTTCTTC.

This chain connects TRBV27 to TRBJ2-1, with D tentatively TRBD2 (5 bases). V lost 6 bases and J lost 8, with 14 bases in between. The CDR3 covers 13 residues. The germline V gene encodes CDR1 MNHEY and CDR2 SMNVEV (reference sequence). The DNA for the CDR3 is TGTGCCAGCAGATCCGGGGAACTGGATGAGCAGTTCTTC. Translating gives CASRSGELDEQFF.

This chain joins TRBV7-3 and TRBJ2-3; D may be TRBD1 or TRBD2 (5 bases each). V lost 3 bases and J lost 1, with 11 bases in between. CDR3 length: 15 residues. The germline V gene has CDR1 SGHTA and CDR2 FQGTGA. CDR3 protein: CASSFPPGRTDTQYF. CDR3 bases: TGTGCCAGCAGCTTCCCGCCGGGGCGCACAGATACGCAGTATTTT.

The V call is TRBV6-1, the J call TRBJ2-3; 11 bases are a match to TRBD2. Unmatched junction bases numbered 4, after V lost 8 bases and J lost 0 bases. This CDR3 has 15 amino acids. Germline V gives CDR1 MNHNS, CDR2 SASEGT. CDR3 bases: TGTGCCAGCCGAAGACTAGCGGGGAGCACAGATACGCAGTATTTT. Protein product: CASRRLAGSTDTQYF.

This clone was observed a few times. The rearrangement joins TRBV7-2 to TRBJ2-7, with D perhaps TRBD2 (6 bases). V was cut by 1 base and J by 6 bases, with 7 bases left in between. This CDR3 is 12 amino acids long. In germline, CDR1 is SGHTA, CDR2 FQGNSA. CDR3 residues: CASSLDGGEQYF. The CDR3 DNA follows: TGTGCCAGCAGCTTAGACGGGGGCGAGCAGTACTTC.

The chain is built from TRBV10-1 and TRBJ2-5; 7 bases match TRBD1. V lost 7 bases, J lost 5 bases, and 13 bases stayed unmatched. Germline CDR1 and CDR2: WNHNN and SYGVQD (reference sequence). The CDR3 runs 15 residues. CDR3 sequence: CASTELTGINETQYF. The CDR3 region has the DNA TGCGCCAGCACCGAACTGACAGGGATAAATGAGACCCAGTACTTC.

The chain has TRBV6-5 and TRBJ1-1, with a tentative D call TRBD1 (5 bases). V lost 2 bases to trimming and J lost 3 bases, with 10 bases between them. Germline-derived CDR1 and CDR2 are MNHEY and SVGAGI. The CDR3 is made up of 14 amino acids. CDR3 loop: CASSYGQGDTEAFF. CDR3 bases: TGTGCCAGCAGTTACGGGCAGGGAGACACTGAAGCTTTCTTT.

V gene TRBV29-1 combines with J gene TRBJ1-1, with D possibly TRBD1 on 5 matching bases. This CDR3 region has 12 residues. The germline CDR1 and CDR2 sequences are SQVTM and ANQGSEA. V lost 3 bases, J lost 4 bases, and 9 bases lay in between. In DNA, the CDR3 is TGCAGCGTTGAGATCGGGGCCACTGAAGCTTTCTTT. Protein sequence: CSVEIGATEAFF. Full variable domain (rest looked up from reference TRBV29-1 and TRBJ1-1): SAVISQKPSRDICQRGTSLTIQCQVDSQVTMMFWYRQQPGQSLTLIATANQGSEATYESGFVIDKFPISRPNLTFSTLTVSNMSPEDSSIYLCSVEIGATEAFFGQGTRLTVV.

A few counts support this clone. The J gene is TRBJ2-7, the V gene TRBV29-1, with a possible D match to TRBD2 (6 bases). This CDR3 contains 13 residues. Germline V gene lookup returns CDR1 SQVTM and CDR2 ANQGSEA. The V end was cut by 7 bases, the J end by 7 bases, with 20 bases between. The CDR3 is CSAEPTEGREQYF. The CDR3 region has the DNA TGCAGCGCCGAACCGACGGAGGGGCGTGAGCAGTACTTC.

This clone occurred once. The gene calls are TRBV5-1 and TRBJ1-6, with D possibly TRBD1 on 6 matching bases. CDR1 is SGHRS and CDR2 is YFSETQ in the germline V gene. The CDR3 is 15 residues long. The V gene lost 5 bases and the J gene lost 6 bases, with 15 bases spanning the gap. The chain's CDR3 is CASSLNRETNSPLHF. The CDR3 bases are TGCGCCAGCAGTCTGAACAGGGAAACTAATTCACCCCTCCACTTT.

This clone was seen a single time. This rearrangement joins TRBV19 to TRBJ1-3, with 9 bases identical to TRBD1. V dropped 7 bases and J dropped 6; count of bases not matched to a gene: 4. Germline loops: CDR1 LNHDA, CDR2 SQIVND (reference sequence). This CDR3 comprises 13 residues. The CDR3 here is CASTGQGENTIYF. In DNA, the CDR3 is TGTGCCAGTACGGGACAGGGAGAAAACACCATATATTTT. Based on the CDR3 plus reference TRBV19 and TRBJ1-3, the full variable domain is DGGITQSPKYLFRKEGQNVTLSCEQNLNHDAMYWYRQDPGQGLRLIYYSQIVNDFQKGDIAEGYSVSREKKESFPLTVTSAQKNPTAFYLCASTGQGENTIYFGEGSWLTVV.

Remarks on this clone: The same CDR3 also results from other DNA sequences found in this sample. The chain is built from TRBV5-8 and TRBJ1-5, with TRBD1 as a possible D gene (6 bases). The CDR3 spans 15 residues. V was trimmed by 0 bases and J by 3 bases, leaving 10 bases between them. Germline CDR1 is SGHTS and CDR2 is YDEGEE. Here the CDR3 DNA reads TGTGCCAGCAGCTTGGGACAGGTGCACAATCAGCCCCAGCATTTT. This encodes CASSLGQVHNQPQHF.

The chain is built from TRBV5-6 and TRBJ2-1; D possibly uses TRBD1 or TRBD2 (5 bases each). The CDR3 is 14 amino acids. The germline V gene encodes CDR1 SGHDT and CDR2 YYEEEE. The V and J ends lost 4 bases and 8 bases respectively, with 16 bases between them. CDR3 sequence reads: CASSEGPYGDEQFF. The CDR3 nucleotides read TGTGCCAGCAGCGAGGGACCCTACGGCGATGAGCAGTTCTTC.

The chain's CDR3 is CASSSRTGVDYGYTF. As DNA, the CDR3 is TGTGCCAGCAGCTCAAGGACAGGGGTTGACTATGGCTACACCTTC. This chain uses TRBV9 with TRBJ1-2, with 9 bases lining up with TRBD1. The J segment lost 3 bases and the V segment lost 4 bases, leaving 7 bases of the junction unmatched. CDR3 length equals 15 residues. CDR1 and CDR2 (germline): SGDLS, YYNGEE.